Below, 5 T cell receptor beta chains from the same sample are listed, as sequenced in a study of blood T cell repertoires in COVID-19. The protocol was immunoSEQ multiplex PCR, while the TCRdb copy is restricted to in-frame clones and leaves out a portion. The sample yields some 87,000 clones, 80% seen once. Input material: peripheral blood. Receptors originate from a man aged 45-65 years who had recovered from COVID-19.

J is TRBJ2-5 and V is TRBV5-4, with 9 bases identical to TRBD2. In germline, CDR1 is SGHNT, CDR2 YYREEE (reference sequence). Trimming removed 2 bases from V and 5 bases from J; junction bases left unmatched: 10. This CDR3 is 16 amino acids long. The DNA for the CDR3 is TGTGCCAGCAGCTTCCCTCAAGCGGGGGGTGGTGAGACCCAGTACTTC. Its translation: CASSFPQAGGGETQYF.

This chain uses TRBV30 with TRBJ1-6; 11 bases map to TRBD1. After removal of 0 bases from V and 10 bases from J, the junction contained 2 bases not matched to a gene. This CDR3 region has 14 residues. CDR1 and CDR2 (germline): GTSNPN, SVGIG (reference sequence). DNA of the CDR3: TGTGCCTGGAGTGTAGGGACAGGGGGGTCACCCCTCCACTTT. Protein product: CAWSVGTGGSPLHF.

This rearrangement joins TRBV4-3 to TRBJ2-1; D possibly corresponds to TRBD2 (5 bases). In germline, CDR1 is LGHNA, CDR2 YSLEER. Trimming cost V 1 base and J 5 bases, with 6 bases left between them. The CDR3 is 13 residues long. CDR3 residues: CASSQAGDNEQFF. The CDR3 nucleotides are TGCGCCAGCAGCCAAGCCGGGGACAATGAGCAGTTCTTC.

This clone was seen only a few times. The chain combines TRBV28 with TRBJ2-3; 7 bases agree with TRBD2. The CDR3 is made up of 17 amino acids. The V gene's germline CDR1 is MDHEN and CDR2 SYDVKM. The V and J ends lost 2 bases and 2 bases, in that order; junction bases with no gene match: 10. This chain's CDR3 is CASSLGVRERPTDTQYF. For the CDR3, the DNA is TGTGCCAGCAGTTTAGGGGTGCGGGAGAGGCCCACAGATACGCAGTATTTT.

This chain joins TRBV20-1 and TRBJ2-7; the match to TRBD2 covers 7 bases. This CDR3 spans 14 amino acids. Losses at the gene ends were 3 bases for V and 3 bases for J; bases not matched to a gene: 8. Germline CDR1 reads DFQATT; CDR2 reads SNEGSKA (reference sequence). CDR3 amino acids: CSASARLAGYEQYF. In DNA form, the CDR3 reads TGCAGTGCTAGTGCGAGACTAGCCGGCTACGAGCAGTACTTC.